The present TCR beta chain was sequenced within a study of cytomegalovirus exposure and HLA in healthy donors (TCRdb year 2017). Describing the broader study: An earlier analysis of roughly 500 of the donors reported over 250 Gb of sequence data and about 120 million unique TCR beta sequences obtained from 150 million to 200 million T cells. An early release that covered about 600 HLA-typed donors contained approximately 320 gigabases of sequencing data and 75 million to 100 million unique TCR sequences. Of the roughly 410 genotyped donors, less than 90% were placed in the genetic ancestry cluster associated with self-reported Caucasian donors. The aim of the study was to test whether cataloging public T cell receptors could identify signatures of past pathogen exposure. The study used immunosequencing to profile the T cell repertoires of approximately 690 subjects and linked those repertoires to cytomegalovirus serostatus. Along with the 666-subject first cohort, a separate validation cohort of 120 different subjects was used. High-throughput TCR immunosequencing, statistical association of individual TCRs with disease status, and machine learning were combined to predict cytomegalovirus infection status. In a later analysis, previously published TCR beta repertoires from more than 500 donors were re-analyzed and high-resolution HLA genotyping was added so that TCR occurrence patterns could be studied. In the later analysis, no new phenotypic data were used to find candidate immune exposures; instead, reliance was placed on TCR beta sequences and their occurrence across donors. To decide whether each TCR beta V gene segment behaved as functional or pseudogenic, an earlier analysis of fewer than 750 of the donors relied on high-throughput TCR beta sequencing. Donor age, sex, ethnicity and CMV serostatus were collected together with the repertoire data. In a later genetic analysis, genome-wide SNP genotypes for about three fifths of the roughly 670 donors were used, and that subset was treated as a discovery cohort. Every repertoire in the discovery cohort had been generated on one and the same sequencing platform. Class I and class II HLA loci were covered by the typing at four-digit resolution. The number of typed donors differed by locus: roughly 620-630 for A, B, C, DRB1 and DQB1; approximately 540 for DQA1; fewer than 610 for DPA1; and 400 to 480 for DPB1. Four or five DR-DQ haplotypes were handled as single units for association and clustering because linkage in the cohort was strong. Across 398 genotyped donors of the cohort, an average of roughly 230,000 unique TCR beta nucleotide sequences per donor were sequenced, and 15% to 20% of those sequences were non-productive. Beyond this particular receptor, the publication reports: The classifier was reported to diagnose cytomegalovirus status with high specificity and sensitivity in both the original cohort and the validation cohort. The sequencing pipeline was judged likely to have produced a cluster of highly shared sequence variants as a technical artifact. In a later analysis, some 17,000 TCR beta sequences were associated with specific HLA alleles at a false discovery rate of 0.05. The 87-base-pair reads could not distinguish some IMGT-functional V segments, including TRBV6-2 and TRBV6-3, so those segments were excluded. The study listed 150 to 200 TCR beta chains as associated with cytomegalovirus. V-gene and J-gene trimming of TCR beta chains was associated with a missense DCLRE1C variant in a later genetic analysis, and the association was replicated in an independent cohort. In vitro tests confirmed that a few of the cytomegalovirus-associated TCR beta chains recognize cytomegalovirus antigens. In a later analysis, TCR association rates were found to vary across HLA loci, with the most associated TCRs seen for DRB1 alleles and the fewest for HLA-C alleles. CMV serostatus was the only immune exposure information available for the cohort. HLA typing was unavailable for some donors at each locus, so association tests used only the typed subset. According to a later genetic analysis, donors in an Asian-associated ancestry cluster had fewer N-insertions in productive TCRs than the approximately 700-donor mean. A later analysis found that HLA-associated TCR beta chains were more clonally expanded and had lower generation probabilities than equally common non-associated chains. The authors suggested that the approach could potentially be generalized to other disease states and immunological phenotypes. Several of the top co-occurrence clusters appeared to be linked to parvovirus B19, influenza, CMV and Epstein-Barr virus, according to a later analysis. Assigning TCR associations to individual alleles was difficult when HLA alleles, especially DR and DQ, strongly co-occurred. In this cohort, only TCR beta chains were sequenced, and detectable features were limited by the absence of alpha or paired-chain data. Presence/absence analyses assumed roughly uniform sequencing depth across donors, an assumption that may not hold. Most CMV-associated TCR beta chains appeared to be HLA-restricted in a later analysis, and the HLA associations seemed to be driven largely by CMV exposure. A further reported finding was that TCR beta sequences accurately predicted the HLA-A and HLA-B alleles for most subjects in the first cohort. Around 16 rarely observed V segments, including chromosome 9 orphons, were excluded from the earlier analysis of a few hundred of the donors because counts were too low. Correlated functional status among segregating V segments might reflect linkage disequilibrium, but an unknown experimental factor could not be ruled out. While some public TCRs were present in many individuals, most TCR sequences turned up only very rarely across donors. In an earlier analysis of about 600 of the donors, most TCR beta V segments appeared in productive rearrangements about 87% or about 30% of the time, broadly matching IMGT annotations.

Preparation of the library involved the immunoSEQ multiplex PCR assay. For the multiplex PCR, a mixture combining 60 forward primers for TCR Vbeta segments and 13 reverse primers for TCR Jbeta segments was used. A multiplex PCR assay on genomic DNA amplified the CDR3 region of rearranged TCR beta genes. On the Illumina HiSeq System, the amplified TCR beta libraries were sequenced as 87-base-pair reads. Per the original workflow: In a later analysis, tens of millions of unique TCR beta chains were counted across the roughly 670 repertoires, and roughly 9.9 million of these chains were shared by at least two donors. A nearest-neighbor algorithm error-corrected the raw reads and collapsed the reads into unique sequences, merging closely related sequences to remove PCR and sequencing errors. To assign V, D and J gene segments, CDR3 sequences were aligned to IMGT reference sequences. For a sequence to be retained, a match of at least six nucleotides to both a V gene segment and a J gene segment was required. Rearrangements were called productive when the CDR3 lacked stop codons and stayed in frame with V and J; all others were non-productive. CDR3 was defined according to IMGT convention as the region running from the second conserved V-encoded cysteine to the conserved J-encoded phenylalanine. Sequences without an unambiguous match to a single V gene segment were excluded from the earlier analysis of 450 to 650 of the donors. An earlier analysis of almost 600 of the donors classified V segments as functional when productive rearrangements were above 56.7% and as segregating when the standard deviation between donors was above 5%. A statistical classification framework was built to diagnose cytomegalovirus status from the catalog of TCR beta chain sequences. In a later analysis, TCR nucleotide sequences were compared against IMGT/GENE-DB human TR gene sequences so that V and J genes could be assigned. In a later analysis, CDR3 sequences and most-parsimonious VDJ recombination scenarios were assigned using the TCRdist pipeline. In a later analysis, each TCR beta chain was defined by its CDR3 amino acid sequence together with its V-gene family, and reads without a unique V-gene family were excluded. To address suspected cross-contamination and a sequencing artifact, a later analysis removed 450 to 700 highly shared, low-generation-probability nucleotide sequences. In a later analysis, a clonal expansion index for each public chain was calculated from normalized within-repertoire ranks of inferred template counts. In a later analysis, generation probabilities were computed with a VDJ recombination model fitted to out-of-frame rearrangements, and the resulting probabilities were checked against IGoR. In a later analysis, TCR-TCR, TCR-HLA and TCR-CMV co-occurrence was scored with hypergeometric tests, and a repertoire-size bias correction was applied to TCR pairs. False discovery rates were estimated in a later analysis by permuting HLA or CMV assignments 20 times. In a later analysis, co-occurring TCRs were grouped using DBSCAN, with TCRdist sequence similarity added in when clustering inside HLA-allele-positive subsets. Repertoires with fewer than 30,000 or more than 120,000 public chains were left out of co-occurrence clustering, as were four to six repertoires with anomalous nucleotide sharing. TCRdb re-hosts the immuneACCESS table, in-frame sequences only. Its copies lack some clones; in the studies checked, an unresolved V gene accounts for under half of them, and the cause for the rest is not known. That table is the source of V, J and clone size, and D and trimming were worked out from the DNA. This sample is represented by under 200,000 clones; approximately 78% of them were singletons. The ten largest make up 0.95% to 1% of the sample.

The CDR3 runs 15 residues from the cysteine to the phenylalanine. The kept DNA is CDR3 alone, 45 bases in frame from the first base. The germline V gene supplies CDR1 MNHEY and CDR2 SVGAGI. V was cut back by 2 bases and J by 0 bases, leaving a gap of 11 bases between them. The cohort comprised 670 or so healthy bone marrow donors. At the time of sampling, every cohort member was nominally healthy, though immune exposures that went unrecorded were likely present. The donor tested CMV seropositive, placing the donor among the roughly 300 seropositive members of the cohort. A peripheral blood sample was provided by each donor, and peripheral blood mononuclear cells were used for TCR beta sequencing. Genomic DNA was extracted from the blood cell samples with the Qiagen DNeasy Blood Extraction Kit. With respect to this clone: The antigen it recognizes is unknown. Per-base qualities were not stored, and no clone one base away is much larger.

Sequencing used PBMCs. The chain is encoded by TRBV6-5 joined to TRBJ2-7, with TRBD2 tentatively as D gene (5 bases match). The TCR originated in a girl aged 2-15 years in good health and CMV-seropositive. In nucleotide form, the sequence is TGTGCCAGCAGTTACGGCCTAGCCATCTCCTACGAGCAGTACTTC. Its amino acids are CASSYGLAISYEQYF.